The 27 T cell receptor beta chains presented below share a single source sample, sequenced in a study of CD8 T cells in ankylosing spondylitis. TCRdb reprocessed the 5' RACE reads via MiXCR and lists one record per CDR3 protein. The sample includes 700,000 to 850,000 distinct CDR3 sequences, over 9.5% of them seen just once. Points from the study as a whole: What appeared characteristic of ankylosing spondylitis blood was a TCR beta motif of several highly homologous variants.

These receptors lack a known antigen. The sample consisted of blood, either unsorted or a sorted T cell fraction (not recorded which). These receptors all stem from a male donor with ankylosing spondylitis.

The chain couples TRBV3-1 to TRBJ1-4; 7 positions agree with TRBD1. Germline V gene sequence: CDR1 LGHDT, CDR2 YNNKEL (reference sequence). The CDR3 sequence is 14 residues long. V lost 4 bases and J lost 10; bases outside the gene matches: 9. The CDR3 nucleotides are TGTGCCAGCAGCCCCGACAGGGTAGAAGGAAAACTGTTTTTT. Its translation is CASSPDRVEGKLFF.

This clonotype came up once. The chain links TRBV5-1 to TRBJ2-6; the D is unclear. Trimming removed 0 bases at V and 2 bases at J, with 6 bases between. Germline V gene data show CDR1 as SGHRS and CDR2 as YFSETQ. The CDR3 contains 15 residues. The CDR3 here is CASSLAAAGANVLTF. CDR3 nucleotide sequence: TGCGCCAGCAGCTTGGCGGCAGCTGGGGCCAACGTCCTGACTTTC.

V gene TRBV30 combines with J gene TRBJ1-1; no clear D gene. This CDR3 contains 11 residues. The V end lost 4 bases, the J end lost 11 bases, and 14 bases lay between the germline ends. CDR1 GTSNPN and CDR2 SVGIG come from the germline V gene (reference sequence). The chain's CDR3 is CAWNVGAAAFF. CDR3 DNA: TGTGCCTGGAATGTAGGAGCGGCCGCTTTCTTT.

This rearrangement joins TRBV7-9 to TRBJ1-2; D ambiguous. This CDR3 has 13 amino acids. Trimming removed 5 bases at V and 7 bases at J, with 14 bases between. CDR1 SEHNR and CDR2 FQNEAQ come from the germline V gene (reference sequence). The CDR3 region is CASSPTVWGGYTF. The CDR3 coding sequence is TGTGCCAGCAGCCCGACGGTCTGGGGTGGCTACACCTTC.

This clonotype came up many times. The chain has TRBV20-1 and TRBJ1-1; the D gene is possibly TRBD1 (6 bases). V was shortened by 4 bases and J by 2 bases, with 17 bases between the two germline ends. Germline V gives CDR1 DFQATT, CDR2 SNEGSKA (reference sequence). This CDR3 has 15 amino acids. CDR3: CSAIRGPLDNTEAFF. CDR3 nucleotides: TGCAGTGCTATCAGGGGACCACTTGATAACACTGAAGCTTTCTTT.

This clonotype was counted at least ten times. The chain couples TRBV7-2 to TRBJ2-1; tentative D call: TRBD1 (6 bases). Germline V gives CDR1 SGHTA, CDR2 FQGNSA. V was trimmed by 5 bases and J by 3 bases, leaving 20 bases between them. The CDR3 is 17 amino acids. The CDR3 bases are TGTGCCAGCAGCCCCTCGGGACACACACTTGACTACAATGAGCAGTTCTTC. Translated: CASSPSGHTLDYNEQFF.

This clonotype was found a few times. The J gene is TRBJ2-1, the V gene TRBV2, with unresolved D. This CDR3 contains 13 residues. Germline lookup yields CDR1 SNHLY and CDR2 FYNNEI. V gave up 10 bases and J gave up 0 bases, with 10 bases separating them. CDR3 nucleotide sequence: TGTGCCACCTCGAAGGACTCCTACAATGAGCAGTTCTTC. Translating gives CATSKDSYNEQFF.

The gene calls are TRBV7-2 and TRBJ1-4, with D uncertain. The CDR3 runs 14 residues. Looked up from germline, CDR1 is SGHTA and CDR2 is FQGNSA. With 5 bases removed from V and 10 bases from J, the gap between germline ends came to 17 bases. The DNA of the CDR3 is TGTGCCAGCAGCAATTCCCTCCAGGAGGGAAAACTGTTTTTT. It codes for CASSNSLQEGKLFF.

This clonotype was picked up many times. The chain uses TRBV10-3 and TRBJ2-7; 8 nucleotides align to TRBD1. With 10 bases clipped from V and 3 bases from J, the junction kept 20 bases outside the gene matches. Per the germline V gene, CDR1 is ENHRY and CDR2 is SYGVKD. The CDR3 extends over 17 amino acids. The CDR3 DNA follows: TGTGCCACCCAAGCACCCCGGGACAGGCTTCTTATCTACGAGCAGTACTTC. This codes for CATQAPRDRLLIYEQYF.

The J gene is TRBJ2-3, the V gene TRBV7-2; 8 bases fit TRBD1. The V gene's germline CDR1 is SGHTA and CDR2 FQGNSA. The CDR3 is 14 amino acids. Trimming cost V 2 bases and J 5 bases; bases outside gene matches: 3. This CDR3 is CASSLQGAGDTQYF. The CDR3 region has the DNA TGTGCCAGCAGCTTACAGGGGGCTGGAGATACGCAGTATTTT.

The chain couples TRBV28 to TRBJ2-3, with D possibly matching TRBD2 (6 bases). The CDR3 loop spans 13 amino acids. Trimming stripped 3 bases from V and 4 bases from J, with 8 bases between. Germline CDR1 is MDHEN and CDR2 is SYDVKM. The CDR3, as DNA: TGTGCCAGCAGTTTTTGGGGGGCAGATACGCAGTATTTT. It specifies CASSFWGADTQYF.

In its sample, this clonotype was seen a few times. This chain joins TRBV4-2 and TRBJ1-2, with D maybe TRBD1 (5 bases). This CDR3 spans 14 amino acids. V was trimmed by 0 bases and J by 8 bases, leaving 13 bases between them. Germline values: CDR1 LGHNA, CDR2 YNFKEQ. DNA for the CDR3: TGTGCCAGCAGCCAAGATGCAGGGAAGGGCGGCTACACCTTC. As protein: CASSQDAGKGGYTF.

The rearrangement links TRBV30 to TRBJ2-3; D possibly corresponds to TRBD1 (5 bases). This CDR3 is built from 14 residues. Germline CDR1 is GTSNPN and CDR2 is SVGIG (reference sequence). V was shortened by 5 bases and J by 2 bases, with 14 bases between the two germline ends. CDR3 nucleotides: TGTGCCTGGCAGGACATGGGATACACAGATACGCAGTATTTT. Translation: CAWQDMGYTDTQYF. The full variable domain, completed using reference TRBV30 and TRBJ2-3, is SQTIHQWPATLVQPVGSPLSLECTVEGTSNPNLYWYRQAAGRGLQLLFYSVGIGQISSEVPQNLSASRPQDRQFILSSKKLLLSDSGFYLCAWQDMGYTDTQYFGPGTRLTVL.

This clonotype was seen ten or more times. This sequence joins TRBV4-1 and TRBJ2-1, with D uncertain. The CDR3 spans 13 residues. Germline loops: CDR1 MGHRA, CDR2 YSYEKL. Trimming left V 0 bases short and J 3 bases short, with 3 bases between. The CDR3 DNA reads as TGCGCCAGCAGCCAAGATAACTACAATGAGCAGTTCTTC. Protein sequence: CASSQDNYNEQFF.

This chain connects TRBV15 to TRBJ1-2, with TRBD1 as a possible D gene (6 bases). The CDR3 is 14 residues long. V gave up 8 bases and J gave up 1 base, with 14 bases separating them. Germline V gene sequence: CDR1 LNHNV, CDR2 YYDKDF (reference sequence). The DNA for the CDR3 is TGTGCCACCGGGAGGGGGATCGTTAACTATGGCTACACCTTC. Translated: CATGRGIVNYGYTF.

In its sample, this clonotype was seen many times. The rearrangement joins TRBV9 to TRBJ2-7, with 9 nucleotides matching TRBD1. V gave up 4 bases and J gave up 2 bases; unmatched junction bases: 4. The CDR3 has 14 amino acids. CDR1 is SGDLS, CDR2 YYNGEE, per germline. The CDR3 here is CASSTRDRAYEQYF. The CDR3 coding sequence is TGTGCCAGCAGCACCCGGGACAGGGCCTACGAGCAGTACTTC.

This clonotype has a handful of counts. The J gene is TRBJ1-6, the V gene TRBV7-2; a possible D gene is TRBD1 (5 bases). Trimming shortened V by 1 base and J by 12 bases, and 7 bases separated the two germline ends. The CDR3 is made up of 12 amino acids. Per the germline V gene, CDR1 is SGHTA and CDR2 is FQGNSA. Written as DNA, the CDR3 is TGTGCCAGCAGCTTAGTCGGGGGACCCCTCCACTTT. Its translation: CASSLVGGPLHF.

This clonotype was detected many times. The V gene is TRBV20-1, the J gene TRBJ2-1; TRBD1 agrees at 7 bases. The V and J ends lost 3 bases and 0 bases, in that order; junction bases with no gene match: 5. This CDR3 spans 15 amino acids. Germline loops: CDR1 DFQATT, CDR2 SNEGSKA (reference sequence). The CDR3 DNA reads as TGCAGTGCTAGGGCCGGGACAGTCTCCTACAATGAGCAGTTCTTC. It yields the protein CSARAGTVSYNEQFF.

V usage is TRBV6-5 and J usage is TRBJ2-7, with D tentatively TRBD1 (5 bases). The CDR3 has 16 residues. The V gene lost 0 bases and the J gene lost 0 bases, with 12 bases spanning the gap. CDR1 is MNHEY and CDR2 is SVGAGI in the germline V gene. The CDR3 DNA follows: TGTGCCAGCAGTTACTCATGGGGCGGATTCTCCTACGAGCAGTACTTC. This sequence encodes CASSYSWGGFSYEQYF.

The table lists this clonotype with a few counts. The gene calls are TRBV9 and TRBJ1-3, with unresolved D. The length of the CDR3 is 15 residues. The V end lost 0 bases, the J end lost 0 bases, and 7 bases lay between the germline ends. CDR1 SGDLS and CDR2 YYNGEE come from the germline V gene. In DNA, the CDR3 is TGTGCCAGCAGCGTAGCTCAGAACTCTGGAAACACCATATATTTT. Translated: CASSVAQNSGNTIYF.

The chain recombines TRBV6-1 with TRBJ1-2, with 8 positions matching TRBD1. V gave up 5 bases and J gave up 8 bases; unmatched junction bases: 13. This CDR3 has 15 residues. Germline V gene sequence: CDR1 MNHNS, CDR2 SASEGT. The CDR3 here is CASSPIQGAEWGYTF. The CDR3 nucleotides read TGTGCCAGCAGTCCTATTCAGGGGGCCGAATGGGGCTACACCTTC.

This sequence joins TRBV4-1 and TRBJ1-4; no reliable D call. Trimming removed 4 bases at V and 7 bases at J, with 28 bases between. Germline V CDR1 and CDR2: MGHRA, YSYEKL. The CDR3 spans 19 residues. CDR3: CASSPVAYQRARYGEKLFF. The CDR3 DNA is TGCGCCAGCAGCCCAGTTGCCTATCAGCGAGCGCGATATGGTGAAAAACTGTTTTTT.

This clonotype has just a few counts. The V call is TRBV18, the J call TRBJ1-1, with a tentative D call TRBD1 (5 bases). Germline V gene lookup returns CDR1 KGHSH and CDR2 LQKENI. This CDR3 is 15 amino acids long. The V gene lost 3 bases and the J gene lost 4 bases, with 15 bases spanning the gap. CDR3 DNA: TGTGCCAGCTCACCCAGGATCACTGGGACCACTGAAGCTTTCTTT. This sequence encodes CASSPRITGTTEAFF.

CDR3 protein: CASSLESGQVYNEQFF. In DNA form, the CDR3 reads TGTGCCAGCAGTTTAGAGTCGGGACAGGTTTACAATGAGCAGTTCTTC. This chain connects TRBV28 to TRBJ2-1; 8 bases align to TRBD1. The CDR3 totals 16 residues. The V gene end was trimmed by 2 bases and the J gene end by 4 bases; junction bases not matched to a gene: 7. Germline V CDR1 and CDR2: MDHEN, SYDVKM.

The chain links TRBV5-1 to TRBJ2-2; 7 nucleotides align to TRBD2. After removal of 0 bases from V and 2 bases from J, the junction contained 7 bases not matched to a gene. This CDR3 has 17 residues. Germline V gene data show CDR1 as SGHRS and CDR2 as YFSETQ. The CDR3 DNA follows: TGCGCCAGCAGCTTGGGACTCAGCGGGACTAACACCGGGGAGCTGTTTTTT. It translates to CASSLGLSGTNTGELFF.

There are many counts of this clonotype. This chain links TRBV6-6 with TRBJ1-3, with unresolved D. V lost 11 bases and J 4 bases, leaving 15 bases between the germline ends. This CDR3 is 13 amino acids long. Germline V gene lookup returns CDR1 MNHNY and CDR2 SVGAGI (reference sequence). CDR3 DNA sequence: TGTGCCGCCTCACCCGGGTTCGGAAACACCATATATTTT. It translates to CAASPGFGNTIYF.

This rearrangement joins TRBV27 to TRBJ1-2; tentative D call: TRBD1 (6 bases). CDR3 length equals 14 residues. Germline CDR1 MNHEY, CDR2 SMNVEV (reference sequence). Deletions cut 7 bases from V and 6 bases from J, with 18 bases between. CDR3 DNA sequence: TGTGCCAGCAACTCGGGACAAAGGTCGAATGGCTACACCTTC. It yields the protein CASNSGQRSNGYTF.